This T cell receptor (beta chain) was recorded in a study of T cell responses to AZD1222 COVID-19 vaccine. Study-wide results and limits: Donors were chiefly white British, with a greater number of females, and clonal diversity was perhaps underestimated.

On this clone itself: Its antigen is as yet unknown.

Germline V gene sequence: CDR1 MGHRA, CDR2 YSYEKL. The germline V and J ends were trimmed by 0 bases and 10 bases, with 19 bases remaining between them. The CDR3 totals 16 residues. The data were produced by immunoSEQ multiplex PCR, yet TCRdb's version contains in-frame clones alone and is incomplete. This table has almost 95,000 clones, 85% appearing once. V gene TRBV4-1 combines with J gene TRBJ2-1; D is uncertain. The material sequenced was peripheral blood, taken 28 days after the second AZD1222 dose. This clonotype was obtained from an adult who received the AZD1222 COVID-19 vaccine. The CDR3 loop reads CASSQDGKRPEGEQFF. The CDR3, as DNA: TGCGCCAGCAGCCAAGATGGTAAGCGCCCAGAAGGCGAGCAGTTCTTC.